These T cell receptor beta chains were read from a single sample in a study of T cell responses to AZD1222 COVID-19 vaccine. TCRdb keeps only in-frame clones here, not all; method: immunoSEQ multiplex PCR. Among 84,000 or so clones, 90% to 95% were seen once, and the ten largest hold roughly 5.5%. The input for sequencing was peripheral blood, taken on day 0 of MenACWY control vaccination. All receptors derive from an adult in good health. Both conserved end residues are part of each CDR3. The D gene is left open where the match is weak. Only part of the rows carry a size: once, few, many, or a class if the clone is expanded.

length	D	V	J	size	DNA	CDR3
11	TRBD2	TRBV11-2	TRBJ2-7	.	TGTGCCAGCAGCCCAGGGACTAGAGTGTACTTC	CASSPGTRVYF
14	TRBD1	TRBV9	TRBJ1-4	.	TGTGCCAGCAGCGTAGGGCTAGGGGGCGAAAAACTGTTTTTT	CASSVGLGGEKLFF
16	TRBD1	TRBV3-1/TRBV3-2	TRBJ1-4	few	TGTGCCAGCAGCCCCGTCGGATCAGGGGGTGGTGAAAAACTGTTTTTT	CASSPVGSGGGEKLFF
17	.	TRBV24-1	TRBJ2-1	.	TGTGCCACCAGTGATTTTAAAGGAAGAGGCTCCTACAATGAGCAGTTCTTC	CATSDFKGRGSYNEQFF
15	.	TRBV5-6	TRBJ2-1	.	TGTGCCAGCAGTGATGGTCAGACGCCCTACAATGAGCAGTTCTTC	CASSDGQTPYNEQFF
12	.	TRBV7-2	TRBJ1-4	.	TGTGCCAGCAGCCGAGCGAATGAAAAACTGTTTTTT	CASSRANEKLFF
13	.	TRBV18	TRBJ2-3	.	TGTGCCAGCTCACCGGAGAACACAGATACGCAGTATTTT	CASSPENTDTQYF
13	.	TRBV12-3/TRBV12-4	TRBJ1-1	once	TGTGCCAGCAGTTTAGGAGCGAACACTGAAGCTTTCTTT	CASSLGANTEAFF
16	TRBD1	TRBV27	TRBJ2-7	.	TGTGCCAGCAGTTTCCACGGTGACAGGGGTCGGAACGAGCAGTACTTC	CASSFHGDRGRNEQYF
17	.	TRBV4-1	TRBJ2-7	.	TGCGCCAGCAGCCAAGATCACCTACAGGACTTTTATTACGAGCAGTACTTC	CASSQDHLQDFYYEQYF
14	TRBD1	TRBV11-2	TRBJ2-5	.	TGTGCCAGCAGCTTGGGGACAGGAGAAGAGACCCAGTACTTC	CASSLGTGEETQYF
15	.	TRBV3-1/TRBV3-2	TRBJ2-6	once	TGTGCCAGCAGCCAAGATACGTCAGGGGCCAACGTCCTGACTTTC	CASSQDTSGANVLTF
14	TRBD1	TRBV13	TRBJ1-6	.	TGTGCCAGCAGCCAGAAGGACAGGGATTCACCCCTCCACTTT	CASSQKDRDSPLHF
14	.	TRBV24-1	TRBJ1-1	.	TGTGCCACCAGTGAAAAACTCCTAAACACTGAAGCTTTCTTT	CATSEKLLNTEAFF
14	TRBD1	TRBV6-5	TRBJ1-2	.	TGTGCCAGCAGTTACCAGGGACAGGGGTATGGCTACACCTTC	CASSYQGQGYGYTF
14	.	TRBV15	TRBJ2-1	.	TGTGCCACCAGCAGAGATCCGGACTACAATGAGCAGTTCTTC	CATSRDPDYNEQFF
14	TRBD1	TRBV6-5	TRBJ1-1	.	TGTGCCAGCAGTACGACAGGGGCGGACACTGAAGCTTTCTTT	CASSTTGADTEAFF
13	.	TRBV28	TRBJ2-7	.	TGTGCCAGCAGTTTATCCGGGGCCTACGAGCAGTACTTC	CASSLSGAYEQYF
17	TRBD2	TRBV24-1	TRBJ2-7	.	TGTGCCACCAGTGGAATAACCGGACTAGCGGGGAACTACGAGCAGTACTTC	CATSGITGLAGNYEQYF
15	.	TRBV19	TRBJ1-4	.	TGTGCCAGTAGTTCTGGACAAACAACTAATGAAAAACTGTTTTTT	CASSSGQTTNEKLFF
15	TRBD1	TRBV28	TRBJ2-4	.	TGTGCCAGCCGACAGGGGGACCTAGCCAAAAACATTCAGTACTTC	CASRQGDLAKNIQYF
15	TRBD1	TRBV11-3	TRBJ2-7	.	TGTGCCAGCAGTCCCGACAGGGGCGATTGCTACGAGCAGTACTTC	CASSPDRGDCYEQYF
15	TRBD2	TRBV9	TRBJ2-5	.	TGTGCCAGCAGCGTAGAGGCGGGAGGGAGAGAGACCCAGTACTTC	CASSVEAGGRETQYF
16	.	TRBV11-1	TRBJ2-2	.	TGTGCCAGCAGCTGGACCGGGACACTAAACACCGGGGAGCTGTTTTTT	CASSWTGTLNTGELFF
13	.	TRBV6-5	TRBJ2-2	.	TGTGCCAGCAGTTACGGCGTAGGCCGGGAGCTGTTTTTT	CASSYGVGRELFF
15	.	TRBV6-5	TRBJ1-4	.	TGTGCCAGCAGTTACTCGTCAGGGAGGGGTGAAAAACTGTTTTTT	CASSYSSGRGEKLFF
14	.	TRBV6-5	TRBJ1-2	.	TGTGCCAGCAGTTACTCGACGACAGGCTATGGCTACACCTTC	CASSYSTTGYGYTF
15	TRBD1	TRBV5-1	TRBJ2-7	.	TGCGCCAGCAGCCCTCGGACAGGGGGGACCTACGAGCAGTACTTC	CASSPRTGGTYEQYF
14	TRBD1	TRBV11-2	TRBJ2-7	once	TGTGCCAGCAGCTCATCAGGGGGCTTGTACGAGCAGTACTTC	CASSSSGGLYEQYF
16	TRBD1	TRBV6-5	TRBJ1-5	.	TGTGCCAGCAGTTCCCGGACAGGGAATAGCAATCAGCCCCAGCATTTT	CASSSRTGNSNQPQHF
14	.	TRBV9	TRBJ2-2	.	TGTGCCAGCAGCGTAGGTCCAGACACCGGGGAGCTGTTTTTT	CASSVGPDTGELFF
14	.	TRBV29-1	TRBJ2-1	.	TGCAGCGACCAAACGGGTGGGGGATACAATGAGCAGTTCTTC	CSDQTGGGYNEQFF
15	TRBD2	TRBV14	TRBJ2-1	.	TGTGCCAGCAGCCAAGAGACGGGGGGTAGGAATGAGCAGTTCTTC	CASSQETGGRNEQFF
15	.	TRBV28	TRBJ1-2	.	TGTGCCAGCAGTTTGCCCCTGGGACTTCAGTATGGCTACACCTTC	CASSLPLGLQYGYTF
13	.	TRBV6-6	TRBJ2-7	.	TGTGCCAGCAGTTACCTTCAGGGCCACGAGCAGTACTTC	CASSYLQGHEQYF
15	.	TRBV7-2	TRBJ2-1	once	TGTGCCAGCAGCTACCGGACAGGTGGGGACTTAGGGCAGTTCTTC	CASSYRTGGDLGQFF
13	.	TRBV11-2	TRBJ1-1	few	TGTGCCAGCAGCATCACAGAGAACACTGAAGCTTTCTTT	CASSITENTEAFF
16	.	TRBV10-3	TRBJ1-1	.	TGTGCCATCAGTGAGTCCGGGCAGGGCAGGGACACTGAAGCTTTCTTT	CAISESGQGRDTEAFF
16	TRBD1	TRBV24-1	TRBJ1-2	.	TGTGCCACCAGTGACGGGGGACAGGGGGCCTGGTATGGCTACACCTTC	CATSDGGQGAWYGYTF
14	TRBD2	TRBV11-3	TRBJ2-2	medium-sized	TGTGCCAGCAGCACGCGGGAGGGTTCCGGGGAGCTGTTTTTT	CASSTREGSGELFF
14	TRBD1	TRBV5-1	TRBJ1-2	.	TGCGCCAGCAATCCGGGACAGGGGTCGTGGGGCTACACCTTC	CASNPGQGSWGYTF
14	.	TRBV5-1	TRBJ2-3	.	TGCGCCAGCAGCCCTGAGAGGGGCACAGATACGCAGTATTTT	CASSPERGTDTQYF
12	.	TRBV3-1/TRBV3-2	TRBJ1-1	.	TGTGCCAGCAGCCAGGAAGATAGGGTAGCTTTCTTT	CASSQEDRVAFF
13	.	TRBV21-1	TRBJ1-4	.	TGTGCCAGCACCCCGGAGCGGAATGAAAAACTGTTTTTT	CASTPERNEKLFF
12	TRBD1	TRBV28	TRBJ1-2	.	TGTGCCAGCAGTACCACAGGGGATGGCTACACCTTC	CASSTTGDGYTF
15	TRBD1	TRBV18	TRBJ1-5	.	TGTGCCAGCTCAGTCACGACAGGGGGCTGGCAGCCCCAGCATTTT	CASSVTTGGWQPQHF
15	.	TRBV7-7	TRBJ2-2	once	TGTGCTAGCAGCTTATTAGGCGCGGGTTCCGGGGAGCTGTTTTTT	CASSLLGAGSGELFF
15	TRBD1	TRBV7-3	TRBJ2-5	.	TGTGCCAGCAGCTTAAACCAGGGGGAAGCTGAGACCCAGTACTTC	CASSLNQGEAETQYF
15	.	TRBV28	TRBJ1-1	.	TGTGCCAGCAGTTTTTGGGGTGGGGGGAACACTGAAGCTTTCTTT	CASSFWGGGNTEAFF
15	TRBD2	TRBV6-5	TRBJ2-3	once	TGTGCCAGCAGCCTCTCTAGCGGGAGCATGAATACGCAGTATTTT	CASSLSSGSMNTQYF
12	.	TRBV6-2/TRBV6-3	TRBJ2-7	few	TGTGCCAGCAGTCCCAGGCCGTACGAGCAGTACTTC	CASSPRPYEQYF
15	.	TRBV7-8	TRBJ2-7	.	TGTGCCAGCAGCTTAGAGTCCGGACGCGTTCACGAGCAGTACTTC	CASSLESGRVHEQYF
16	TRBD1	TRBV28	TRBJ1-2	.	TGTGCCAGCAGTTTATGGGGTCAGGGGGAAGTTGGCGGCTACACCTTC	CASSLWGQGEVGGYTF
14	TRBD2	TRBV12-5	TRBJ2-1	.	TGTGCTAGCGGTAGCGGGGGAGGGGTAGATGAGCAGTTCTTC	CASGSGGGVDEQFF
13	.	TRBV10-1	TRBJ2-7	.	TGCGCCAGCAGTGACGGGGTAGGAGGCGAGCAGTACTTC	CASSDGVGGEQYF